This is a list of T cell receptor beta chains from one sample in a study of Ad26.COV2.S vaccination and SARS-CoV-2 variants. The assay was immunoSEQ multiplex PCR, and TCRdb's table has in-frame clones only and misses some. This table holds about 350,000 clones, around 90% found once. The sequences come from peripheral blood, collected after recovery from COVID-19. Receptors originate from a human donor who had recovered from COVID-19. Each CDR3 is given without its conserved first and last residue. Not all rows give a size; the values are once, few, many and, for expanded clones, a class.

clone_size: NA
v_call: TRBV7-9
j_call: TRBJ2-5
cdr3_aa: ASSSRTARKETQY

clone_size: NA
v_call: TRBV29-1
j_call: TRBJ1-2
cdr3_aa: SVVSDNYGYT

clone_size: NA
v_call: TRBV5-1
j_call: TRBJ2-5
cdr3_aa: ASSPSPGAGETQY

clone_size: NA
v_call: TRBV6-2/TRBV6-3
j_call: TRBJ2-3
cdr3_aa: ASSYVRGDPITDTQY

clone_size: once
v_call: TRBV5-1
j_call: TRBJ2-5
cdr3_aa: ASSSRAGQETQY

clone_size: NA
v_call: TRBV6-6
j_call: TRBJ2-7
cdr3_aa: ASSSSRGAEQY

clone_size: NA
v_call: TRBV19
j_call: TRBJ1-1
cdr3_aa: ASSIGQGFRTEAF

clone_size: NA
v_call: TRBV5-1
j_call: TRBJ1-2
cdr3_aa: ASSSGTGVYGYT

clone_size: NA
v_call: TRBV7-9
j_call: TRBJ2-3
cdr3_aa: ASAPGREGSTDTQY

clone_size: NA
v_call: TRBV6-5
j_call: TRBJ1-6
cdr3_aa: ASSSWDSPHSPLH

clone_size: NA
v_call: TRBV19
j_call: TRBJ2-5
cdr3_aa: ASAVPGLETQY

clone_size: NA
v_call: TRBV6-6
j_call: TRBJ2-3
cdr3_aa: ATAGGTDTQY

clone_size: NA
v_call: TRBV6-6
j_call: TRBJ1-2
cdr3_aa: ASRGRQGDLEGYT

clone_size: NA
v_call: TRBV10-3
j_call: TRBJ2-7
cdr3_aa: AISVTRDRGVYEQY

clone_size: NA
v_call: TRBV4-3
j_call: TRBJ1-1
cdr3_aa: ASSPSVDRVTEAF

clone_size: NA
v_call: TRBV21-1
j_call: TRBJ1-4
cdr3_aa: ASSKDPPTNEKLF

clone_size: NA
v_call: TRBV11-2
j_call: TRBJ2-2
cdr3_aa: ASSLVRLAGGLNTGELF

clone_size: NA
v_call: TRBV5-5
j_call: TRBJ2-1
cdr3_aa: ASSLEPVDTYNEQF

clone_size: NA
v_call: TRBV7-2
j_call: TRBJ2-5
cdr3_aa: ASSLGPLAGGQETQY

clone_size: many
v_call: TRBV25-1
j_call: TRBJ1-6
cdr3_aa: ASSEFRTGINSPLH